This entry features one TCR beta chain sequence. The unsorted PBMC sample used ten immunoSEQ deep assay plates. Per the original methods: For the immunoSEQ data, sequences were junction-only without quality scores, so filtering differed. This table comes from immunoSEQ multiplex PCR, and its TCRdb copy is limited to in-frame clones, with some not included. From that table come the V and J calls and clone size; the DNA was used to work out D and trimming. This table has fewer than 500,000 clones, 60% to 80% appearing once. Donors included only healthy HIV-negative adults lacking recent acute infections or vaccinations. This sample stems from a study of shared clonotypes between healthy human individuals. The length of the CDR3 is 16 residues. Germline CDR1 SGHRS, CDR2 YFSETQ. With 3 bases clipped from V and 5 bases from J, the junction kept 5 bases outside the gene matches.

This clonotype originated in a woman aged 35 to 49 in good health. Some clones in this sample may be carry-over from other donors' samples. The V and J genes are TRBV5-1 and TRBJ2-3; 14 bases fit TRBD2. What was sequenced was PBMCs. This CDR3 reads CASSSGTSGSGDTQYF. CDR3 bases: TGCGCCAGCAGCTCCGGGACTAGCGGGAGTGGAGATACGCAGTATTTT.